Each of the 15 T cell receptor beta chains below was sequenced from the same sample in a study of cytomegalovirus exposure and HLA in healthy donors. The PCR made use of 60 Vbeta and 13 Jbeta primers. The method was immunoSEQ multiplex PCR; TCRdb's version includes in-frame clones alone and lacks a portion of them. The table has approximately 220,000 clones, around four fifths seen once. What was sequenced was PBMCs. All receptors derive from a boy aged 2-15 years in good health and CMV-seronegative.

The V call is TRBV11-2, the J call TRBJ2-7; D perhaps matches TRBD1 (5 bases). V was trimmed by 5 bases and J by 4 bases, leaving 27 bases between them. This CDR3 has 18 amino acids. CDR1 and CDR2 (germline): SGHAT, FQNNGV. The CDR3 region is CASSQRMKVLGASYEQYF. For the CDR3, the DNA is TGTGCCAGCAGCCAAAGAATGAAGGTCTTAGGGGCGAGTTACGAGCAGTACTTC.

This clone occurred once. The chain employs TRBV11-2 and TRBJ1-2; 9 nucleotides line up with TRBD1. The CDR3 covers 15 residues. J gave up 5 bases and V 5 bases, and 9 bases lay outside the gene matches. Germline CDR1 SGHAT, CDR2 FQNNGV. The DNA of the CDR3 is TGTGCCAGCAGCACCATCCGGGACAGGGAGTATGGCTACACCTTC. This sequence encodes CASSTIRDREYGYTF.

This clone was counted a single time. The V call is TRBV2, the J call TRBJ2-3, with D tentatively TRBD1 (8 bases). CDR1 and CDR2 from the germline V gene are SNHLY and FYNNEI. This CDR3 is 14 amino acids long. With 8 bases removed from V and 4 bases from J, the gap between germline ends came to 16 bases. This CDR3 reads CASFFTGGADTQYF. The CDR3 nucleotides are TGTGCCAGCTTTTTCACAGGGGGGGCAGATACGCAGTATTTT.

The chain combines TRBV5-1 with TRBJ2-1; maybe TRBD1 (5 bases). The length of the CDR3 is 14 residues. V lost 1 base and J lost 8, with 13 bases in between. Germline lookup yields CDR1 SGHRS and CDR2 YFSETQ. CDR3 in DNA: TGCGCCAGCAGCTTGTACAGGTTTGGTGATGAGCAGTTCTTC. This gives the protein CASSLYRFGDEQFF.

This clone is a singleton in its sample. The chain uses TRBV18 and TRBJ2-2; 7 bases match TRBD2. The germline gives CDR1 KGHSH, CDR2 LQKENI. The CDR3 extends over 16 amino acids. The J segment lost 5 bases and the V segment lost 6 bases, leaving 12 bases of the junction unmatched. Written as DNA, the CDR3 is TGTGCCAGCTCCGGGACTACCCCCGGGGGAACCGGGGAGCTGTTTTTT. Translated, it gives CASSGTTPGGTGELFF.

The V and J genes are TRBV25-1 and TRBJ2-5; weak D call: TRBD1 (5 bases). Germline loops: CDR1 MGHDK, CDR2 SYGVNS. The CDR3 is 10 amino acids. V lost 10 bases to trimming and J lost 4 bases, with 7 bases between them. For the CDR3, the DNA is TGTGCCACCCAGGGAGAGACCCAGTACTTC. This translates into CATQGETQYF.

CDR3 region: CASSQDRGQYYGYTF. The CDR3 DNA reads as TGCGCCAGCAGCCAAGATCGCGGCCAGTACTATGGCTACACCTTC. J is TRBJ1-2 and V is TRBV4-1; no clear D. Trimming shortened V by 0 bases and J by 3 bases, and 11 bases separated the two germline ends. The CDR3 length is 15 residues. Germline CDR1 reads MGHRA; CDR2 reads YSYEKL.

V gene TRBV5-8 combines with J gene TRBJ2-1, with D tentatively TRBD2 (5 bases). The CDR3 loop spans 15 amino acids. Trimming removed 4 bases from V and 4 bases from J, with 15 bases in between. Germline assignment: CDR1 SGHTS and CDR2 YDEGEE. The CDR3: CASSRDWEAYNEQFF. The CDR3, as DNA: TGTGCCAGCAGCCGGGATTGGGAAGCATACAATGAGCAGTTCTTC.

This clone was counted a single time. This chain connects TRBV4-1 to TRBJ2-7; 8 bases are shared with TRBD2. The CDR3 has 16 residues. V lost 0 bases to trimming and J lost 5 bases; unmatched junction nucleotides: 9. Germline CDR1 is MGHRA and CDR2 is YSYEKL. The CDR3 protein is CASSQDGGRGADEQYF. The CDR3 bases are TGCGCCAGCAGCCAAGATGGCGGGCGGGGGGCCGACGAGCAGTACTTC.

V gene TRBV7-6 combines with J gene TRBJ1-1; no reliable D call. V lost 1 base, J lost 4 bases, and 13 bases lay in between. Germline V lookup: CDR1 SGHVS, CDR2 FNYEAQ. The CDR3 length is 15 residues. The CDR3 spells CASSLVGGPATEAFF. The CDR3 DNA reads TGTGCCAGCAGCTTAGTTGGAGGACCGGCCACTGAAGCTTTCTTT.

The CDR3 here is CSVAPHGGTGELFF. The CDR3 DNA reads TGCAGCGTTGCGCCCCATGGAGGCACCGGGGAGCTGTTTTTT. The chain couples TRBV29-1 to TRBJ2-2, with a weak D call TRBD2 (5 bases). Germline CDR1 SQVTM, CDR2 ANQGSEA. The CDR3 is made up of 14 amino acids. V lost 4 bases to trimming and J lost 4 bases, with 13 bases between them.

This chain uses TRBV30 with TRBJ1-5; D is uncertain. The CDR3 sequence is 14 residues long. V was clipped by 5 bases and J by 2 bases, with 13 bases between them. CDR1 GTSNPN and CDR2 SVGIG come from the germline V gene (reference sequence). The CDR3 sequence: CAWAGGGGNQPQHF. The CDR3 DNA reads TGTGCCTGGGCCGGAGGAGGTGGCAATCAGCCCCAGCATTTT. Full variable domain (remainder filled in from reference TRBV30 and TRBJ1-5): SQTIHQWPATLVQPVGSPLSLECTVEGTSNPNLYWYRQAAGRGLQLLFYSVGIGQISSEVPQNLSASRPQDRQFILSSKKLLLSDSGFYLCAWAGGGGNQPQHFGDGTRLSIL.

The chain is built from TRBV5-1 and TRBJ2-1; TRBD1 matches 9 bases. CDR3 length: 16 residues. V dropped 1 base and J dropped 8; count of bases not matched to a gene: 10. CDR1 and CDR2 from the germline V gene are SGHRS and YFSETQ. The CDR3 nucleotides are TGCGCCAGCAGCTTGATCCGGTTGGGACAGGGAGATGAGCAGTTCTTC. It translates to CASSLIRLGQGDEQFF.

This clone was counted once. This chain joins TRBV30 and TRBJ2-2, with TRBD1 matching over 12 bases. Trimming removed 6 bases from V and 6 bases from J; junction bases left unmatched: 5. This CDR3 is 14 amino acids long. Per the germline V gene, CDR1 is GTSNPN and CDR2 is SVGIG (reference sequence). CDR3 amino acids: CACPGQGAPGELFF. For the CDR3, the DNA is TGTGCCTGCCCGGGACAGGGGGCGCCCGGGGAGCTGTTTTTT.

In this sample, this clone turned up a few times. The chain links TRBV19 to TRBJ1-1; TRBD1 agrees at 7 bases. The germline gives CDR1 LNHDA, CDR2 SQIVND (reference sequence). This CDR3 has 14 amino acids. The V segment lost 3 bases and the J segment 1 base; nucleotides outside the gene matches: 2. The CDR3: CASSMNRGNTEAFF. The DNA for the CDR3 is TGTGCCAGTAGTATGAACAGGGGGAACACTGAAGCTTTCTTT.